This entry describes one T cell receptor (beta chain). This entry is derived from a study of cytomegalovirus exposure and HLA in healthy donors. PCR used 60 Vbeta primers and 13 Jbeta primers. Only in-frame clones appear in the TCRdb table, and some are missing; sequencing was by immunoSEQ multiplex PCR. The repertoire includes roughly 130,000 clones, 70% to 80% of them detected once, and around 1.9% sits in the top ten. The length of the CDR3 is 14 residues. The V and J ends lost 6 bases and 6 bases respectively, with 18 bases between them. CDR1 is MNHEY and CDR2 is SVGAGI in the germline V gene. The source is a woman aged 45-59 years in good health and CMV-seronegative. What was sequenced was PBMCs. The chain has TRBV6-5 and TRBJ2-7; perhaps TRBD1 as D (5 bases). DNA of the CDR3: TGTGCCAGCAGCAAGGAGACCGGTAGGGGCGAGCAGTACTTC. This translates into CASSKETGRGEQYF.